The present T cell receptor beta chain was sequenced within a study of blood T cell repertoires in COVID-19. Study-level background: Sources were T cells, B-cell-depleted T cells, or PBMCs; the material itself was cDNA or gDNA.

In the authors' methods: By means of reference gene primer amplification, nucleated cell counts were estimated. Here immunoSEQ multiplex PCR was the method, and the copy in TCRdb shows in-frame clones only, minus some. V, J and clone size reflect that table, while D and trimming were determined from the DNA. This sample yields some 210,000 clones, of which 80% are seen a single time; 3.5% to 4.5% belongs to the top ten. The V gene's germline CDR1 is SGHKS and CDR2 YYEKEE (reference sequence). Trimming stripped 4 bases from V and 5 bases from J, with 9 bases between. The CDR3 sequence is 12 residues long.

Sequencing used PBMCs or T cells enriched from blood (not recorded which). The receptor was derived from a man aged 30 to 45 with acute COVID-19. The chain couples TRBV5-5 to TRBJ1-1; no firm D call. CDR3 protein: CASSRGETEAFF. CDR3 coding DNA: TGTGCCAGCAGCCGGGGAGAAACTGAAGCTTTCTTT.